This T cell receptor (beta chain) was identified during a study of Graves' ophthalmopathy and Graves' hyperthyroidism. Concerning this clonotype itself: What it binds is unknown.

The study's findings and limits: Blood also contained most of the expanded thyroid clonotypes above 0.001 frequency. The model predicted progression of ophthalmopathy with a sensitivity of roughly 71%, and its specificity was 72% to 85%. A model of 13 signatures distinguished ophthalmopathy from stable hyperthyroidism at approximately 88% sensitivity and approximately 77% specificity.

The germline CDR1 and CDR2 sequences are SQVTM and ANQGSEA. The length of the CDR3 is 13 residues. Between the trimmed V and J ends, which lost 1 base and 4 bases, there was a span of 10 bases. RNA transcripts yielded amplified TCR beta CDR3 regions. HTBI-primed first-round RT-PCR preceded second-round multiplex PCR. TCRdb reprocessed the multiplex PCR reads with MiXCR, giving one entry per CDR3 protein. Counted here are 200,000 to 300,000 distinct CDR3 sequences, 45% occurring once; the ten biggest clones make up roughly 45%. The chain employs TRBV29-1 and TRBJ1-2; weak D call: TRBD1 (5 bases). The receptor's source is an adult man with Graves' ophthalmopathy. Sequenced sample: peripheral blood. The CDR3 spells CSVEGDGFYGYTF. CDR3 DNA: TGCAGCGTTGAAGGGGACGGCTTCTATGGCTACACCTTC.